In its sample, the clone carrying this T cell receptor (beta chain) was seen a few times. What it binds is unknown. Germline values: CDR1 KGHSH, CDR2 LQKENI. Trimming left V 2 bases short and J 4 bases short, with 8 bases between. This CDR3 region has 13 residues. These data come from a study of cytomegalovirus exposure and HLA in healthy donors. For the study at large: Approximately 190 million T cells yielded about 120 million unique TCR beta sequences, as an earlier analysis found. Study-level points and caveats: The study carried out a later analysis of TCR beta sequences. It associated under 20,000 of them with specific HLA alleles at a false discovery rate of 0.05. A later analysis linked a missense DCLRE1C variant to TCR beta V- and J-gene trimming.

Vbeta (60) and Jbeta (13) primers were used in the PCR. Measured with immunoSEQ multiplex PCR; TCRdb has only the in-frame clones, and not every one. The sample has about 160,000 clones, 60% to 85% seen once. The receptor's source is a man aged 50 to 59 in good health and CMV-seropositive. Sequenced input: PBMCs. The chain has TRBV18 and TRBJ1-1; no clear D. The CDR3 is CASSPEYGTEAFF. In nucleotides, the CDR3 is TGTGCCAGCTCACCAGAGTATGGCACTGAAGCTTTCTTT.